This TCR beta chain was documented in a study of blood T cell repertoires in COVID-19. Study-wide context: Sites across the United States, Italy and Spain contributed samples from acute and convalescent COVID-19.

This clone was seen just once. This CDR3 is 13 amino acids long. V was pared by 4 bases and J by 2 bases, with 6 bases between. Germline assignment: CDR1 LGHDT and CDR2 YNNKEL (reference sequence). As processed by the authors: From reference gene primer amplification, estimates of nucleated cell counts were derived. Clones were read by immunoSEQ multiplex PCR, and TCRdb kept only the in-frame ones, dropping some. The DNA gave D and trimming, while V, J and clone size come from that table. The sample contains more than 45,000 clones, about 89% of which appear only once. This receptor was identified in a human donor in a cohort sampled during active COVID-19. The chain employs TRBV3-1 (or the pseudogene TRBV3-2) and TRBJ1-5, with D possibly being TRBD1 (6 bases). Input material: peripheral blood. CDR3 residues: CASSRQGNQPQHF. Written as DNA, the CDR3 is TGTGCCAGCAGCCGACAGGGCAATCAGCCCCAGCATTTT.